This TCR beta chain originates from a study of HIV-infected patients and healthy controls (TCRdb year 2014). In the study overall: Although they stayed below normal ranges, CD4 counts in most of the 16 patients rose modestly but significantly after three months of therapy. An undetectable viral load was attained by 11 of 16 patients by the second bleed and by all patients after a further year of therapy. Relative to controls, total CDR3 counts per chain did not differ significantly, and patients lacked overall T-cell lymphocytopenia. The question the study tested was whether immune perturbation and reconstitution could be captured by deep TCR repertoire sequencing of small blood samples from HIV patients. The CD4:CD8 ratio rose slightly, whereas CD8 counts showed no consistent shift during early therapy.

Reverse transcription of 400 to 600 ng RNA was performed with SuperScript III using primers directed against the alpha and beta constant regions. Separate alpha and beta chain libraries were generated by chain-specific third strand synthesis with multiplexing indices. In the protocol, all rearrangements within a chain were amplified with a single primer pair so that primer bias was avoided, and molecular barcodes were added to each cDNA molecule. Purified cDNA was ligated with T4 RNA Ligase 1 onto a 5' RACE adapter bearing a random hexamer and the SP2 sequencing primer site. With slow temperature ramps used to favor optimal annealing, second strand synthesis was primed from the SP2 site with Phusion polymerase. Each molecule's 12-nucleotide barcode consisted of two random hexamer sequences, both added before amplification and joined together. A brief initial PCR introduced P5 and P7 adapter elements together with a second index, and an approximately 21-cycle amplification PCR using P5s and P7 primers was subsequently performed. Libraries received around 25 PCR cycles in total, were quantified on a Qubit, sized on a Bioanalyzer, and diluted to around 4 nM. Normalized libraries were sequenced on an Illumina MiSeq with 2 x 250 paired-end kits. Reverse transcription reactions underwent purification over MinElute columns, with elution into 9 to 10 ul Tris-Cl. Adapter ligations were incubated for around 22 hours at 16 degrees C and subsequently purified with AMPure XP beads at a 1:1 ratio. Under the source paper's analysis protocol: A modified Decombinator processed the demultiplexed FASTQ files and output V, J, insert and barcode information. Any sequence that shared a barcode yet differed from the dominant sequence was discarded as an error, and the number of original cDNA molecules was estimated by counting barcodes clustered at Levenshtein distance 3. For downstream analyses, the R packages ineq, vegan, igraph and RCytoscape were used, along with IMGT nomenclature and CDR3 definitions. V gene usage was computed over distinct sequences, each TCR counted once to avoid skew from clonal expansion. Unique CDR3 amino acid sequences within a donor were connected in similarity networks whenever two sequences differed by a single Levenshtein edit. Published HIV-specific CDR3s (around 83 alpha, 650 to 850 beta) and CMV-specific CDR3s (13 alpha, a few hundred beta) were compiled and searched for in the repertoires. It was shown by random subsampling to size-matched repertoires that the decreased diversity of patients was not caused by their lower sequence numbers. In TCRdb, the public reads were trimmed at Q25 with fastp and aligned with MiXCR, with productive beta chains retained. A single entry per CDR3 protein holds the most common genes and DNA from its merged rows. Here the V and J calls rest on TCRdb's processing, not on the authors' analysis. Within this sample are some 8,600 distinct CDR3 sequences, with about 8.4% of them counted one time only. The ten largest clones capture about 11% of the sample.

Follow-up blood from HIV-infected patients was collected roughly three months, about 14 weeks, after antiretroviral therapy began. Whole blood was used without cell fractionation, so all unsorted peripheral T cells were reflected in the repertoire. For RNA extraction, an approximately 2.5 ml sample of peripheral blood was drawn into Tempus tubes. Patients with febrile or AIDS-related illness, tumors, hepatitis B or C coinfection, immunomodulatory therapy, recent vaccination or treatment interruptions were excluded from enrollment. The TURBO-DNase kit was used to remove leftover genomic DNA, and GLOBINclear was used to deplete globin mRNA. Many counts were recorded for this clonotype. Its antigen is not yet known. One base away there is no much larger clone; base qualities are not given. Results and caveats for the whole study, not just this receptor: Most CMV-associated CDR3s became more frequent during therapy, although their change was not significant, whereas HIV-associated CDR3s showed a significant decrease in frequency. Only approximately 3 months of therapy was reflected in the treated samples, a period arguably too short to observe immune reconstitution given low adult thymic output. Compared with controls, HIV-infected patients showed significantly different mean usage of eight alpha and eight beta V genes. Oligoclonality may be reflected in the significantly higher mean Gini indices of HIV-infected repertoires compared with controls. The observed differences in diversity were not explained by the slight differences in age and sex profiles between the study cohorts. Size-matched repertoire data did not replicate the apparent post-therapy recovery of the Gini index in HIV-infected patients. Using whole blood restricted sequencing depth and prevented separating the dynamics of distinct T-cell subpopulations. Alpha-chain CDR3s from MAIT cells occurred at high frequency in healthy controls but were severely depleted in HIV+ repertoires. Alpha-beta chain pairing was not determined in the samples. Rare events from HIV-infected data received too much weight under size-matching, and comparisons were complicated by unequal numbers of distinct sequences between patients and controls. Compared with untreated HIV+ repertoires, healthy control repertoires had roughly threefold more distinct CDR3s and higher Shannon diversity. The study did not determine donor HLA types. More CDR3s were shared between individuals among healthy controls than among HIV+ patients, as measured by Jaccard index and by the count of highly shared sequences. Only sixteen HIV-infected individuals were processed, which the authors considered a major limit on how widely the findings apply.

The sequences come from blood, collected during antiretroviral therapy. This clonotype originated in an adult with HIV infection.

CDR3 reads: CASSSTGSNQPQHF. The sequenced DNA: TGTGCCAGCAGTTCCACGGGTAGCAATCAGCCCCAGCATTTT. The chain employs TRBV27 and TRBJ1-5, with an unclear D gene assignment. Its CDR3 holds 14 amino acids, cysteine through phenylalanine. Of all the DNA, just the CDR3 is kept, 42 bases in frame from base 1. CDR1 and CDR2 are drawn from the germline V gene (reference sequence): MNHEY, SMNVEV. V drops 4 bases and J drops 0 bases, leaving 7 bases in between.